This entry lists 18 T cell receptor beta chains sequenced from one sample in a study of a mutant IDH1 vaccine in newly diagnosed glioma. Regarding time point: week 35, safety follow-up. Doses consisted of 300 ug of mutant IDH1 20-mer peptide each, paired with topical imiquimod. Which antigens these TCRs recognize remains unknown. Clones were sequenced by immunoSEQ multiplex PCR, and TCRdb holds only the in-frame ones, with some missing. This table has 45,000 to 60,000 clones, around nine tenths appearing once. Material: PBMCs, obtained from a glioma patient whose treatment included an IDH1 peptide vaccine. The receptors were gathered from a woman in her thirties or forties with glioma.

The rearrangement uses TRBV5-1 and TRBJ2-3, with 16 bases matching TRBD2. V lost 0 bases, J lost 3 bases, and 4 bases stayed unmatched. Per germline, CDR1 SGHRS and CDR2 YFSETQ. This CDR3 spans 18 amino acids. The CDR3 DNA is TGCGCCAGCAGCTTGGAGGGACTAGCGGGGGGGCGTACAGATACGCAGTATTTT. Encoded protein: CASSLEGLAGGRTDTQYF.

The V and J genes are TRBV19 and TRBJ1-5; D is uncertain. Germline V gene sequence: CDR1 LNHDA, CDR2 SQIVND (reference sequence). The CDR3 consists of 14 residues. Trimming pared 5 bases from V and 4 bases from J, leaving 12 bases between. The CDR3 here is CASSGIGINQPQHF. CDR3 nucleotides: TGTGCCAGTAGTGGGATTGGGATTAATCAGCCCCAGCATTTT.

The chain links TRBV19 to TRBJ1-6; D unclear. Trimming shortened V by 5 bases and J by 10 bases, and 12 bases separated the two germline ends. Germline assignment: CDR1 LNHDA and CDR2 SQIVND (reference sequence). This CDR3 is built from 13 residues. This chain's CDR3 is CASSFGVGSPLHF. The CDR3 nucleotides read TGTGCCAGTAGTTTCGGAGTGGGATCACCCCTCCACTTT.

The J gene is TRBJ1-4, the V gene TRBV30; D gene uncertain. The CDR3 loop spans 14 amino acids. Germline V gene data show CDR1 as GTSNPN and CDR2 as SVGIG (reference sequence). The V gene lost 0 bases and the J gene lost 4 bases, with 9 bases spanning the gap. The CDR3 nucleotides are TGTGCCTGGAGTGTATTACAGCATAATGAAAAACTGTTTTTT. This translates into CAWSVLQHNEKLFF.

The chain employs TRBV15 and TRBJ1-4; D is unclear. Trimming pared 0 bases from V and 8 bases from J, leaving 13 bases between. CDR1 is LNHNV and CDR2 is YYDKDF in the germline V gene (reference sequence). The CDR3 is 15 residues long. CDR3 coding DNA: TGTGCCACCAGCAGAGATCCGTTTAATAGGGAAAAACTGTTTTTT. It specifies CATSRDPFNREKLFF.

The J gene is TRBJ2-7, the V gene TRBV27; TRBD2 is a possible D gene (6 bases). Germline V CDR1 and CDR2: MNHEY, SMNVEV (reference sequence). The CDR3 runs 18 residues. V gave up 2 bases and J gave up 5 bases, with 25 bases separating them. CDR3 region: CASSLKGVGVGGRHEQYF. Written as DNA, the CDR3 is TGTGCCAGCAGTTTAAAGGGAGTTGGGGTGGGGGGTCGGCACGAGCAGTACTTC.

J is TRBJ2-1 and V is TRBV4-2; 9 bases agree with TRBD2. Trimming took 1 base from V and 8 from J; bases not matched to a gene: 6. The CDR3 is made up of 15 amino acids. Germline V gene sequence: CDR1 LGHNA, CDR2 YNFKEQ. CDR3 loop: CASSQVLRGGDEQFF. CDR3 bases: TGTGCCAGCAGCCAAGTTTTGCGGGGGGGCGATGAGCAGTTCTTC.

CDR3 in amino acids: CASSFGGANYGYTF. CDR3 nucleotides: TGTGCCAGCAGCTTTGGGGGAGCTAACTATGGCTACACCTTC. The J gene is TRBJ1-2, the V gene TRBV5-6; TRBD1 is a possible D gene (5 bases). Germline lookup yields CDR1 SGHDT and CDR2 YYEEEE. The V end was cut by 2 bases, the J end by 0 bases, with 8 bases between. The CDR3 is made up of 14 amino acids.

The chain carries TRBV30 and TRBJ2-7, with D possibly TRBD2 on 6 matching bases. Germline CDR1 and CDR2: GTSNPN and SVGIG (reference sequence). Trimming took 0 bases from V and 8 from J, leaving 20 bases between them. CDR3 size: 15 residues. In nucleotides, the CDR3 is TGTGCCTGGAGTGTAATTTCTTATGGGGGACTGCAGCAGTACTTC. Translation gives CAWSVISYGGLQQYF.

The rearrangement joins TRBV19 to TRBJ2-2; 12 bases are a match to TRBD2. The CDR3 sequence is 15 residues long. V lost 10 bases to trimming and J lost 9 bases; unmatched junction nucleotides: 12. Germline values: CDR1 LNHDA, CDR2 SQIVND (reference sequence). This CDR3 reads CATKRLAGGNRELFF. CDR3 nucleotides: TGTGCCACCAAACGGCTAGCGGGGGGGAACCGGGAGCTGTTTTTT.

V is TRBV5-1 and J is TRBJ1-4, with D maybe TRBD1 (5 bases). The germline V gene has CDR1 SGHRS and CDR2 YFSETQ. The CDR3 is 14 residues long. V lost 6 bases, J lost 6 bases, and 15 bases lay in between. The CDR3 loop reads CASTRGAADEKLFF. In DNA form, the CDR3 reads TGCGCCAGCACAAGGGGCGCAGCTGATGAAAAACTGTTTTTT.

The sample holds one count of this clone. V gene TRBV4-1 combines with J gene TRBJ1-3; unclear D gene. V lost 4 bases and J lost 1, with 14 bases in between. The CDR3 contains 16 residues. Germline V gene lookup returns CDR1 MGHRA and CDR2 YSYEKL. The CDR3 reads CASSRELQYSGNTIYF. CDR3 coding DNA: TGCGCCAGCAGCCGGGAACTTCAATATTCTGGAAACACCATATATTTT.

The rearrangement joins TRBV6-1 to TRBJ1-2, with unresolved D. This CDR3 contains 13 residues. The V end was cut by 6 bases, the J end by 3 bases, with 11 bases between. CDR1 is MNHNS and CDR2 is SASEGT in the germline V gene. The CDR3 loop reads CASRADVYYGYTF. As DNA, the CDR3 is TGTGCCAGCAGGGCGGACGTATACTATGGCTACACCTTC.

The CDR3 DNA reads TGCGCCAGCAGCTTGGGGGACAGGGCCAACTATGGCTACACCTTC. Protein sequence: CASSLGDRANYGYTF. This chain connects TRBV5-1 to TRBJ1-2; 9 positions agree with TRBD1. Germline V gives CDR1 SGHRS, CDR2 YFSETQ. This CDR3 region has 15 residues. The trim removed 0 bases at V and 2 bases at J, leaving 2 bases unmatched. The full variable domain, in which reference TRBV5-1 and TRBJ1-2 provide the parts outside the CDR3, is KAGVTQTPRYLIKTRGQQVTLSCSPISGHRSVSWYQQTPGQGLQFLFEYFSETQRNKGNFPGRFSGRQFSNSRSEMNVSTLELGDSALYLCASSLGDRANYGYTFGSGTRLTVV.

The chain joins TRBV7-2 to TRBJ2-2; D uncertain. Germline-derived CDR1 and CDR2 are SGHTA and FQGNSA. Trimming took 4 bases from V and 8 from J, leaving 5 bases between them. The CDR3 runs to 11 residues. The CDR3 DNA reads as TGTGCCAGCAGCTCCTGGGGGGAGCTGTTTTTT. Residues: CASSSWGELFF.

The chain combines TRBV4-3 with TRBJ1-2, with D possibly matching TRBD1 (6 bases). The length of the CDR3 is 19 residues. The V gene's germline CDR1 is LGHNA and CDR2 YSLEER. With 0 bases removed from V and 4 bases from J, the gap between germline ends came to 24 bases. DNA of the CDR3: TGCGCCAGCAGCCAAGAAAGAGTGCGAGGGGGACGCAAATCCTATGGCTACACCTTC. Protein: CASSQERVRGGRKSYGYTF.

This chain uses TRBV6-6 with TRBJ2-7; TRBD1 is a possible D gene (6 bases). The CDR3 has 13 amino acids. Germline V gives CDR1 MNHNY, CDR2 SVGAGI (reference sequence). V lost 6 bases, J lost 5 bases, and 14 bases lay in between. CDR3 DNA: TGTGCCAGCAGACTCCGGGACACCGACGAGCAGTACTTC. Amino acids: CASRLRDTDEQYF.

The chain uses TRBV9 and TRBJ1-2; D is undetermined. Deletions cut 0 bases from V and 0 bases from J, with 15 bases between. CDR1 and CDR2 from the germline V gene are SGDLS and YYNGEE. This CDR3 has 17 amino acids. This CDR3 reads CASSVVAPVGTNYGYTF. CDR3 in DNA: TGTGCCAGCAGCGTAGTAGCCCCTGTAGGAACTAACTATGGCTACACCTTC.